A single sample is the source of the 5 T cell receptor beta chains below, sequenced in a study of T-cell memory formation after mild COVID-19. TCRdb ran MiXCR on the 5' RACE reads and lists one entry per CDR3 protein. The sample shows approximately 300,000 distinct CDR3 sequences, 15% to 20% of them seen only once. The sample consisted of PBMCs or a T cell subset sorted from them (not recorded which). These receptors were collected from a man younger than 30 who had mild COVID-19 (a few samples of this study predate the infection). Cell type and time point are not known.

The V and J genes are TRBV7-8 and TRBJ2-7, with 7 bases that match TRBD2. The CDR3 extends over 14 amino acids. The V and J ends lost 5 bases and 0 bases, in that order; junction bases with no gene match: 4. Germline CDR1 and CDR2: SGHVS and FQNEAQ. The CDR3 is CASSPGGGSYEQYV. CDR3 coding DNA: TGTGCCAGCAGCCCTGGGGGGGGCTCCTACGAGCAGTACGTC.

This clonotype came up a few times. The V and J genes are TRBV7-9 and TRBJ1-3; 7 bases align to TRBD1. The germline CDR1 and CDR2 sequences are SEHNR and FQNEAQ (reference sequence). J lost 8 bases, V lost 2 bases, and 3 bases had no gene match. This CDR3 is built from 13 residues. The CDR3 spells CASSLWQGDTIYF. The CDR3 bases are TGTGCCAGCAGCTTATGGCAGGGGGACACCATATATTTT.

The chain carries TRBV5-6 and TRBJ2-5; no clear D gene. Germline lookup yields CDR1 SGHDT and CDR2 YYEEEE. The CDR3 has 14 amino acids. V was trimmed by 0 bases and J by 4 bases, leaving 10 bases between them. In DNA, the CDR3 is TGTGCCAGCAGCTTGGGCATGGTTGGAGAGACCCAGTACTTC. Amino acid sequence: CASSLGMVGETQYF.

This clonotype was counted a few times. The genes are TRBV5-1 and TRBJ1-2; possibly TRBD1 for D (5 bases). The CDR3 runs 13 residues. Germline V gene data show CDR1 as SGHRS and CDR2 as YFSETQ. The V end was cut by 1 base, the J end by 10 bases, with 14 bases between. DNA of the CDR3: TGCGCCAGCAGCTTGACAGGACGAGACGACTACACCTTC. It encodes CASSLTGRDDYTF.

This clonotype occurred a few times. This sequence joins TRBV5-1 and TRBJ2-7; D may be TRBD1 or TRBD2 (6 bases each). The CDR3 is 16 amino acids. Trimming removed 4 bases from V and 2 bases from J, with 19 bases in between. CDR1 is SGHRS, CDR2 YFSETQ, per germline. CDR3 region: CASSQGTDYWPYEQYV. The CDR3 nucleotides are TGCGCCAGCAGCCAGGGGACGGACTACTGGCCCTACGAGCAGTACGTC.